This T cell receptor (beta chain) was identified during a study of blood T cell repertoires in COVID-19. The CDR3 has 15 residues. Looked up from germline, CDR1 is ENHRY and CDR2 is SYGVKD. The J segment lost 4 bases and the V segment lost 0 bases, leaving 5 bases of the junction unmatched. Sequencing used immunoSEQ multiplex PCR; TCRdb keeps in-frame clones, though not all of them. The table has 130,000 to 150,000 clones, 84% seen once. The TCR sequence derives from a human donor in a cohort sampled during active COVID-19. The chain recombines TRBV10-3 with TRBJ1-1; 7 bases map to TRBD1. The specimen sequenced was peripheral blood. CDR3 nucleotides: TGTGCCATCAGTGAGTCTACAGGGGTGGTCACTGAAGCTTTCTTT. This translates into CAISESTGVVTEAFF.